Detailed here is one T cell receptor (beta chain). This CDR3 comprises 11 residues. CDR1 is LGHNA, CDR2 YSLEER, per germline. V lost 1 base and J 6 bases, leaving 1 base between the germline ends. Baseline was the first blood sampling point, followed by cycle 4 day 1 and cycle 7 day 1. The data originate from a study of OX40 agonist ivuxolimab in advanced cancers. Across the whole study: Patients were dosed with the agonistic anti-OX40 (CD134) antibody ivuxolimab.

Measured with immunoSEQ multiplex PCR; TCRdb has only the in-frame clones, and not every one. This table holds about 100,000 clones, approximately 94% found once. This chain uses TRBV4-3 with TRBJ2-4; D not resolved. The sequencing used CD4+ or CD8+ T cells sorted from blood, collected in a trial of the OX40 agonist ivuxolimab. The clonotype was recovered from an adult with an advanced solid tumor such as melanoma, head and neck, liver or kidney cancer. CDR3 sequence: CASSQANIQYF. DNA for the CDR3: TGCGCCAGCAGCCAAGCAAACATTCAGTACTTC.